This T cell receptor (beta chain) appears in the sequencing data of a study of T-cell reconstitution after alpha-beta-depleted transplantation in children. This clonotype was found many times. The CDR3 length is 15 residues. Germline V gene sequence: CDR1 SGDLS, CDR2 YYNGEE. Trimming removed 2 bases from V and 5 bases from J; junction bases left unmatched: 6. Unique molecular identifiers tagged the TCRbeta library. TCRdb reprocessed the PCR reads with MiXCR, giving one entry per CDR3 protein. The sample has roughly 400,000 distinct CDR3 sequences, 43% seen once; the top ten hold 27%. The source was PBMCs, collected before TCRalphabeta/CD19-depleted stem cell transplant. The receptor was derived from a girl aged 2 to 10 with aplastic anemia, due to receive a stem cell transplant. The chain links TRBV9 to TRBJ2-5; 10 bases are a match to TRBD2. As DNA, the CDR3 is TGTGCCAGCAGCGTCCTAGCGGGAGCCCCGGAGACCCAGTACTTC. Protein product: CASSVLAGAPETQYF.